This entry concerns a single T cell receptor (beta chain). CDR1 is SNHLY and CDR2 is FYNNEI in the germline V gene. The V end lost 5 bases, the J end lost 3 bases, and 11 bases lay between the germline ends. CDR3 length: 13 residues. The sample originates from a study of CD8+CD57+ T cells in acquired aplastic anemia. The study profiled TCR beta VDJ and CDR3 using genomic DNA as template. TCRdb reanalysed the reads using MiXCR and keeps one entry per CDR3 protein. The data hold some 200,000 distinct CDR3 sequences, with over 55% observed a single time. Patients picked for sequencing had shown CD8+CD57+ cell expansion detected by flow cytometry.

This receptor was obtained from a human donor with aplastic anemia. The specimen sequenced was sorted CD4+, CD8+, or CD8+CD57+ T cells (not recorded which) from PBMCs. The rearrangement links TRBV2 to TRBJ2-7; tentatively, D is TRBD2 (5 bases). CDR3 loop: CASSLERGYEQYF. The CDR3, as DNA: TGTGCCAGCAGTTTAGAACGGGGCTACGAGCAGTACTTC.